This T cell receptor beta chain came from a study of T cells after posttransplantation cyclophosphamide. A marrow graft followed busulfan-fludarabine conditioning, with cyclophosphamide on days +3 and +4. Generated by immunoSEQ multiplex PCR, the TCRdb table keeps only in-frame clones and is missing some. The sample has some 11,000 clones, approximately 86% seen once. The sequences come from CD4+ T cells sorted from PBMCs, collected after allogeneic stem cell transplant with posttransplant cyclophosphamide. The TCR comes from a male patient aged 30 to 39 who received an allogeneic stem cell transplant from a related donor, was CMV-positive, and had acute GVHD only. Some of the T cells might come from the graft donor.

The chain's CDR3 is CATSRVGLAPNNEQFF. CDR3 coding DNA: TGTGCCACCAGCAGAGTGGGACTAGCCCCAAACAATGAGCAGTTCTTC. V and J are TRBV15 and TRBJ2-1; 9 bases are a match to TRBD2. V lost 1 base to trimming and J lost 5 bases; unmatched junction nucleotides: 6. The germline gives CDR1 LNHNV, CDR2 YYDKDF (reference sequence). The CDR3 has 16 residues.